Detailed here is one TCR beta chain. Trimming removed 0 bases from V and 2 bases from J, with 22 bases in between. The CDR3 length is 19 residues. CDR1 and CDR2 from the germline V gene are LGHNA and YSLEER. These data belong to a study of patients and donors after allogeneic stem cell transplantation. From the RT-PCR reads, TCRdb called clonotypes with MiXCR, one entry per CDR3 protein. The sample contains 150,000 to 200,000 distinct CDR3 sequences, 25% to 35% of which appear only once. This TCR derives from a human donor who was either an allogeneic HSCT recipient or a stem cell or donor lymphocyte infusion donor (not recorded which). It is not recorded whose cells these are; they may come from a transplant donor. Sequencing used blood, either unsorted or a sorted T cell fraction (not recorded which). This rearrangement joins TRBV4-3 to TRBJ1-2; D is unresolved. The CDR3 protein is CASSQDFSRGGFLNYGYTF. DNA for the CDR3: TGCGCCAGCAGCCAAGATTTTTCTAGAGGAGGGTTCCTCAACTATGGCTACACCTTC.